The source of this T cell receptor beta chain is a study of blood T cell repertoires in COVID-19. Turning to the study itself: Nucleic acid was either cDNA or gDNA, and it came from T cells, B-cell-depleted T cells, or PBMCs.

There are 13 residues in the CDR3. The ends were cut back, 7 bases at V and 5 bases at J, with 12 bases in the middle. Germline-derived CDR1 and CDR2 are SNHLY and FYNNEI. Measured with immunoSEQ multiplex PCR; TCRdb has only the in-frame clones, and not every one. Among approximately 80,000 clones, approximately 90% were seen once, and the ten largest hold about 8.2%. This receptor was obtained from a human donor in a cohort sampled during active COVID-19. The chain combines TRBV2 with TRBJ1-5; D remains unclear. What was sequenced was peripheral blood. This CDR3 reads CASIENFDQPQHF. CDR3 bases: TGTGCCAGCATCGAGAACTTTGATCAGCCCCAGCATTTT.